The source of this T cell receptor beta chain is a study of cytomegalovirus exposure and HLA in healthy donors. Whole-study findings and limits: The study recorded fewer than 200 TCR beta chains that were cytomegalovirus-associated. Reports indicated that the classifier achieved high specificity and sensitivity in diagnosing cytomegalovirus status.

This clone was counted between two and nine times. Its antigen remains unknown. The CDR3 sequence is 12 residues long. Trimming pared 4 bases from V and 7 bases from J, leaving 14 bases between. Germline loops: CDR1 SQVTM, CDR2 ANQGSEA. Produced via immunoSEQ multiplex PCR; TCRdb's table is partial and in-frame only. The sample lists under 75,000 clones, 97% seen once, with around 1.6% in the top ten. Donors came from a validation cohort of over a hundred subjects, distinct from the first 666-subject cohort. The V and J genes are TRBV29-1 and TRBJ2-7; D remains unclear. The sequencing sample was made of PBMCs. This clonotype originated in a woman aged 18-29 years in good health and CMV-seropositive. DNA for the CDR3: TGCAGCGTTGCAGTAGCCCTCGGGGAGCAGTACTTC. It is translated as CSVAVALGEQYF.